A single sample is the source of the 20 T cell receptor beta chains below, sequenced in a study of glioma-infiltrating T cells after dendritic cell vaccination. The repertoire was sequenced with immunoSEQ multiplex PCR; TCRdb's copy has only in-frame clones and lacks some. The sample has over 90,000 clones; 75% to 85% are singletons. The material sequenced was blood, taken before dendritic cell vaccination. These TCRs come from a human donor with glioblastoma.

Note on this clone: Other DNA sequences in this specimen translate into the identical CDR3. V is TRBV13 and J is TRBJ2-1, with D perhaps TRBD2 (7 bases). Germline V gene sequence: CDR1 PRHDT, CDR2 FYEKMQ (reference sequence). This CDR3 is built from 15 residues. Trimming removed 2 bases from V and 4 bases from J, with 12 bases in between. The CDR3 sequence is CASSLSGGRYNEQFF. The DNA for the CDR3 is TGTGCCAGCAGCTTATCGGGGGGCCGATACAATGAGCAGTTCTTC.

This clone showed up just a few times. This chain uses TRBV27 with TRBJ2-5, with 10 positions matching TRBD2. V lost 4 bases, J lost 5 bases, and 7 bases stayed unmatched. The V gene's germline CDR1 is MNHEY and CDR2 SMNVEV (reference sequence). The CDR3 is made up of 15 amino acids. The CDR3 region has the DNA TGTGCCAGCAGTTCCCTAGCGGGGGCCGTTGAGACCCAGTACTTC. It specifies CASSSLAGAVETQYF.

The J gene is TRBJ2-7, the V gene TRBV18; 12 nucleotides line up with TRBD2. The J segment lost 4 bases and the V segment lost 3 bases, leaving 7 bases of the junction unmatched. Germline CDR1 reads KGHSH; CDR2 reads LQKENI. The CDR3 is 16 residues long. CDR3 nucleotide sequence: TGTGCCAGCTCACCTACTACGACTAGCGGGGGTTACGAGCAGTACTTC. Translating gives CASSPTTTSGGYEQYF.

This clone was observed a single time. The chain uses TRBV12-5 and TRBJ1-5; D possibly corresponds to TRBD1 (5 bases). The germline CDR1 and CDR2 sequences are LGHNT and FRNRAP. This CDR3 spans 14 amino acids. Trimming pared 2 bases from V and 9 bases from J, leaving 14 bases between. The CDR3 coding sequence is TGTGCTAGTGGTTTGCATGGGGGGTCGCTGCCCCAGCATTTT. Protein sequence: CASGLHGGSLPQHF.

This chain uses TRBV6-1 with TRBJ2-1, with D tentatively TRBD1 (5 bases). The V gene lost 3 bases and the J gene lost 3 bases, with 15 bases spanning the gap. Germline-derived CDR1 and CDR2 are MNHNS and SASEGT. This CDR3 contains 16 residues. CDR3 DNA sequence: TGTGCCAGCAGTGACTTTTCTGGGGCGCGCTACAATGAGCAGTTCTTC. Translation gives CASSDFSGARYNEQFF.

Only one count was recorded for this clone. A read error may account for a junction end that differs from germline. The chain couples TRBV7-7 to TRBJ2-2, with 7 nucleotides matching TRBD1. The CDR3 has 13 residues. Germline CDR1 SSHAT, CDR2 FNYEAQ (reference sequence). The CDR3 DNA is TGTGCTAGCAGCTTAGGGGGCGGCGGGGAGCTGTTTTTT. It yields the protein CASSLGGGGELFF.

J is TRBJ1-1 and V is TRBV7-3; no clear D. V was trimmed by 2 bases and J by 1 base, leaving 5 bases between them. This CDR3 has 13 amino acids. CDR1 and CDR2 from the germline V gene are SGHTA and FQGTGA. CDR3 in DNA: TGTGCCAGCAGCTTAGAGAGGAACACTGAAGCTTTCTTT. This codes for CASSLERNTEAFF.

This chain uses TRBV5-5 with TRBJ2-7; 10 bases agree with TRBD2. This CDR3 spans 14 amino acids. With V trimmed by 1 base and J by 4 bases, 2 bases remained unmatched. Germline V gene data show CDR1 as SGHKS and CDR2 as YYEKEE (reference sequence). The CDR3 reads CASSLLAGAYEQYF. The CDR3 nucleotides are TGTGCCAGCAGCTTGCTAGCGGGGGCATACGAGCAGTACTTC.

The rearrangement links TRBV5-1 to TRBJ2-1; 14 bases map to TRBD2. This CDR3 contains 18 residues. CDR1 and CDR2 (germline): SGHRS, YFSETQ. J lost 8 bases, V lost 0 bases, and 10 bases had no gene match. CDR3 loop: CASSLAGGTSGGLDEQFF. CDR3 DNA sequence: TGCGCCAGCAGCTTGGCCGGTGGGACTAGCGGGGGCTTGGATGAGCAGTTCTTC.

There are a few counts of this clone. The chain uses TRBV6-1 and TRBJ1-3, with unresolved D. This CDR3 spans 13 amino acids. Trimming removed 5 bases at V and 1 base at J, with 6 bases between. Germline V gene sequence: CDR1 MNHNS, CDR2 SASEGT. The CDR3 here is CASSSNSGNTIYF. CDR3 coding DNA: TGTGCCAGCAGTTCCAATTCTGGAAACACCATATATTTT.

This rearrangement joins TRBV5-1 to TRBJ2-5; TRBD2 might be the D (6 bases). The J call may be incorrect, as the DNA end agrees better with TRBJ2-7. Germline V lookup: CDR1 SGHRS, CDR2 YFSETQ. The CDR3 totals 15 residues. The CDR3 DNA reads TGCGCCAGCAGCAGGGACTTACCGAGCTCCTACGAGCAGTACTTC. This gives the protein CASSRDLPSSYEQYF.

The chain uses TRBV30 and TRBJ2-5; TRBD2 aligns across 9 bases. The CDR3 spans 15 residues. Germline V gene sequence: CDR1 GTSNPN, CDR2 SVGIG (reference sequence). V lost 8 bases to trimming and J lost 1 base; unmatched junction nucleotides: 11. The CDR3 sequence is CASWGASGAQETQYF. Written as DNA, the CDR3 is TGTGCCAGTTGGGGGGCTAGCGGGGCCCAAGAGACCCAGTACTTC.

This rearrangement joins TRBV11-3 to TRBJ2-1, with TRBD2 matching over 14 bases. V dropped 5 bases and J dropped 8; count of bases not matched to a gene: 8. This CDR3 is built from 16 residues. The germline V gene encodes CDR1 SGHNT and CDR2 YENEEA. The CDR3 loop is CASSQTSGGALDEQFF. For the CDR3, the DNA is TGTGCCAGCAGCCAGACTAGCGGGGGGGCCCTGGATGAGCAGTTCTTC.

As concerns this clone: Within the sample, other DNA sequences also encode this same CDR3. This chain links TRBV19 with TRBJ2-7; D is possibly TRBD2 (5 bases). The CDR3 contains 14 residues. V was cut by 3 bases and J by 0 bases, with 9 bases left in between. Germline V gene sequence: CDR1 LNHDA, CDR2 SQIVND (reference sequence). CDR3: CASSISGNSYEQYF. Here the CDR3 DNA reads TGTGCCAGTAGTATCTCCGGGAACTCCTACGAGCAGTACTTC.

The chain recombines TRBV10-1 with TRBJ2-7; D ambiguous. The CDR3 sequence is 12 residues long. V lost 5 bases, J lost 7 bases, and 12 bases lay in between. The V gene's germline CDR1 is WNHNN and CDR2 SYGVQD (reference sequence). The CDR3: CASSMPSREQYF. In DNA, the CDR3 is TGCGCCAGCAGTATGCCCTCGAGGGAGCAGTACTTC.

This clone was counted between two and nine times. The rearrangement joins TRBV6-6 to TRBJ1-4; D gene uncertain. Germline-derived CDR1 and CDR2 are MNHNY and SVGAGI (reference sequence). V was trimmed by 4 bases and J by 0 bases, leaving 9 bases between them. The CDR3 has 15 residues. CDR3 region: CASSLTKATNEKLFF. CDR3 DNA sequence: TGTGCCAGCAGTTTAACAAAAGCAACTAATGAAAAACTGTTTTTT.

This sequence joins TRBV4-3 and TRBJ1-5, with D tentatively TRBD1 (6 bases). Germline loops: CDR1 LGHNA, CDR2 YSLEER. The CDR3 contains 17 residues. The V and J ends lost 0 bases and 8 bases respectively, with 20 bases between them. The CDR3 coding sequence is TGCGCCAGCAGCCAAGATCTAACAGTCATTGAGGGGGAGCCCCAGCATTTT. It specifies CASSQDLTVIEGEPQHF.

V usage is TRBV5-1 and J usage is TRBJ2-5; TRBD1 is a possible D gene (5 bases). The CDR3 has 14 amino acids. Looked up from germline, CDR1 is SGHRS and CDR2 is YFSETQ. Trimming took off 4 bases at V and 5 bases at J, with 15 bases between the two ends. This CDR3 reads CASSPRVTRETQYF. CDR3 nucleotides: TGCGCCAGCAGCCCCAGGGTCACTCGGGAGACCCAGTACTTC.

The CDR3 DNA follows: TGTGCCACCAGCAGTCCGAGGCGAACAACTAATGAAAAACTGTTTTTT. Translating gives CATSSPRRTTNEKLFF. The chain links TRBV15 to TRBJ1-4; unclear D gene. The CDR3 extends over 16 amino acids. Germline V gene sequence: CDR1 LNHNV, CDR2 YYDKDF (reference sequence). Trimming removed 3 bases from V and 0 bases from J, with 11 bases in between.

In regard to this clone: This sample includes further DNA sequences coding for the same CDR3. The J gene is TRBJ1-1, the V gene TRBV18, with no clear D. Germline V lookup: CDR1 KGHSH, CDR2 LQKENI. The CDR3 length is 14 residues. V lost 3 bases and J lost 1, with 9 bases in between. The CDR3 is CASSPLRENTEAFF. CDR3 bases: TGTGCCAGCTCACCGCTGAGGGAGAACACTGAAGCTTTCTTT. The variable domain in full, with the rest retrieved from reference TRBV18 and TRBJ1-1, is NAGVMQNPRHLVRRRGQEARLRCSPMKGHSHVYWYRQLPEEGLKFMVYLQKENIIDESGMPKERFSAEFPKEGPSILRIQQVVRGDSAAYFCASSPLRENTEAFFGQGTRLTVV.